This is a list of T cell receptor beta chains from one sample in a study of blood T cells in healthy people across ages. TCRdb processed the 5' RACE reads anew with MiXCR; each CDR3 protein has one entry. The sample has roughly 1,500,000 distinct CDR3 sequences; around 35% are singletons. The sample was blood. The source of these receptors is a woman aged 25-40 years in good health. The CDR3 runs from the conserved cysteine through the conserved F or W. A D gene is named only where the DNA matches it firmly. Part of the rows lack a size; the others show once, few, many or a class for expanded clones.

j_gene | d_gene | abundance | v_gene | CDR3aa | CDR3nt
TRBJ2-5 | - | few | TRBV20-1 | CSATRTVGETQYF | TGCAGTGCTACCAGGACAGTAGGGGAGACCCAGTACTTC
TRBJ1-1 | - | - | TRBV20-1 | CSARSLIAFF | TGCAGTGCTAGGTCGCTCATCGCTTTCTTT
TRBJ2-3 | TRBD2 | - | TRBV4-1 | CANSPKGLAGPKNTDTQYF | TGCGCCAACAGCCCGAAGGGACTAGCGGGGCCTAAGAACACAGATACGCAGTATTTT
TRBJ1-1 | - | few | TRBV29-1 | CSVEDPGLIGTEAFF | TGCAGCGTTGAAGATCCAGGGTTGATCGGCACTGAAGCTTTCTTT
TRBJ2-1 | - | - | TRBV3-1 | CASSQDVGWANEQFF | TGTGCCAGCAGCCAAGATGTGGGATGGGCAAATGAGCAGTTCTTC
TRBJ2-5 | TRBD1 | - | TRBV27 | CASSTRQGEAPETQYF | TGTGCCAGCAGTACCCGACAGGGTGAGGCCCCTGAGACCCAGTACTTC
TRBJ1-1 | - | many | TRBV2 | CASSGTEAFF | TGTGCCAGCAGCGGGACTGAAGCTTTCTTT
TRBJ2-7 | TRBD2 | - | TRBV6-1 | CASIEREGPYEQYF | TGTGCCAGCATCGAGCGGGAGGGACCCTACGAGCAGTACTTC
TRBJ1-2 | - | many | TRBV7-2 | CASSFQIGGGNYGYTF | TGTGCCAGCAGCTTTCAGATTGGGGGGGGTAACTATGGCTACACCTTC
TRBJ2-1 | - | few | TRBV4-1 | CASSQSPGNNEQFF | TGCGCCAGCAGCCAAAGCCCGGGGAACAATGAGCAGTTCTTC
TRBJ2-3 | - | few | TRBV20-1 | CSARGSGCVPDTQYF | TGCAGTGCTAGGGGGAGTGGGTGCGTTCCAGATACGCAGTATTTT
TRBJ1-2 | - | - | TRBV6-1 | CASRTGQSYGYTF | TGTGCCAGCAGAACCGGACAGTCCTATGGCTACACCTTC
TRBJ2-1 | - | few | TRBV18 | CASSPPVDLASSYNEQFF | TGTGCCAGCTCACCACCGGTGGACCTGGCCAGCTCCTACAATGAGCAGTTCTTC
TRBJ2-5 | - | - | TRBV7-8 | CASSQTQGVETQYF | TGTGCCAGCAGCCAGACACAGGGAGTGGAGACCCAGTACTTC
TRBJ2-5 | TRBD1 | few | TRBV5-1 | CASSSGTGQSETQYF | TGCGCCAGCAGCTCGGGGACAGGGCAAAGTGAGACCCAGTACTTC
TRBJ2-7 | - | few | TRBV7-2 | CASSYPGQVFYEQYF | TGTGCCAGCAGCTACCCCGGCCAGGTTTTCTACGAGCAGTACTTC
TRBJ1-2 | TRBD1 | - | TRBV7-2 | CARSPGQGGYGYTF | TGTGCCCGCAGCCCAGGACAGGGTGGCTATGGCTACACCTTC
TRBJ2-1 | TRBD2 | few | TRBV6-1 | CASRPTGGLAGDNEQFF | TGTGCCAGCAGGCCTACAGGAGGACTAGCGGGCGACAATGAGCAGTTCTTC
TRBJ2-7 | - | - | TRBV20-1 | CSARDAGLPSYEQYF | TGCAGTGCTAGAGATGCAGGTCTTCCCTCCTACGAGCAGTACTTC
TRBJ1-5 | - | - | TRBV25-1 | CASSEEGHNQPQHF | TGTGCCAGCAGTGAAGAGGGACACAATCAGCCCCAGCATTTT
TRBJ2-4 | - | many | TRBV4-1 | CASSQDPGFLDIQYF | TGCGCCAGCAGCCAAGATCCAGGGTTTCTGGACATTCAGTACTTC
TRBJ2-3 | - | - | TRBV6-6 | CASKLQLTSTDTQYF | TGTGCCAGCAAATTACAGCTAACTAGCACAGATACGCAGTATTTT
TRBJ1-2 | - | many | TRBV7-2 | CASSLGPGEASGYTF | TGTGCCAGCAGCTTAGGTCCAGGGGAGGCTTCTGGCTACACCTTC
TRBJ2-1 | - | - | TRBV28 | CASSLSLAGFINNEQFF | TGTGCCAGCAGTTTATCTTTGGCGGGGTTTATAAACAATGAGCAGTTCTTC
TRBJ2-1 | - | few | TRBV29-1 | CSVRSTHNEQFF | TGCAGCGTTCGTTCTACCCACAATGAGCAGTTCTTC
TRBJ1-2 | - | few | TRBV2 | CASGSVAGYTF | TGTGCCAGCGGGTCCGTCGCTGGCTACACCTTC
TRBJ1-6 | - | few | TRBV7-9 | CASSSGALDSPLHF | TGTGCCAGCAGCTCAGGGGCTTTGGATTCACCCCTCCACTTT
TRBJ2-5 | - | few | TRBV11-1 | CASNLARARGRETQYF | TGTGCCAGCAACTTAGCCCGGGCCAGGGGTAGGGAGACCCAGTACTTC
TRBJ2-7 | TRBD1 | many | TRBV5-4 | CASSWTGSYEQYF | TGTGCCAGCAGTTGGACAGGGTCCTACGAGCAGTACTTC
TRBJ2-6 | - | - | TRBV20-1 | CSATSTRRAGANVLTF | TGCAGTGCTACTTCGACAAGGCGGGCTGGGGCCAACGTCCTGACTTTC
TRBJ2-1 | - | - | TRBV6-2/TRBV6-3 | CASSYGAGIYNEQFF | TGTGCCAGCAGTTACGGGGCGGGGATTTACAATGAGCAGTTCTTC
TRBJ1-2 | - | - | TRBV5-6 | CASSLTAGGYTF | TGTGCCAGCAGCTTGACTGCGGGTGGCTACACCTTC
TRBJ1-2 | - | - | TRBV5-1 | CASSLRSSHGYTF | TGCGCCAGCAGCTTGCGCAGTAGCCATGGCTACACCTTC
TRBJ2-5 | - | few | TRBV20-1 | CSASRTGQWTQYF | TGCAGTGCTAGTCGGACTGGGCAATGGACCCAGTACTTC
TRBJ2-5 | - | few | TRBV11-1 | CASSLHPGNQETQYF | TGTGCCAGCAGCCTCCATCCAGGGAATCAAGAGACCCAGTACTTC
TRBJ2-7 | TRBD2 | - | TRBV27 | CASSLPLQRESYEQYF | TGTGCCAGCAGTTTACCCCTCCAGCGGGAGTCCTACGAGCAGTACTTC
TRBJ1-6 | - | - | TRBV20-1 | CSARTRLPYNSPLHF | TGCAGTGCCCGTACACGCCTTCCCTATAATTCACCCCTCCACTTT
TRBJ1-6 | - | few | TRBV3-1 | CASSRPFGNNSPLHF | TGTGCCAGCAGCCGCCCGTTTGGGAATAATTCACCCCTCCACTTT
TRBJ2-7 | - | many | TRBV12-3/TRBV12-4 | CASRTGRYEQYF | TGTGCCAGCAGGACAGGGAGGTACGAGCAGTACTTC
TRBJ1-5 | - | - | TRBV20-1 | CSASAMSGGQPQHF | TGCAGTGCTAGTGCGATGTCGGGTGGCCAGCCCCAGCATTTT
TRBJ2-5 | TRBD2 | many | TRBV13 | CASGLAGVQETQYF | TGTGCCAGCGGTCTCGCGGGAGTCCAAGAGACCCAGTACTTC
TRBJ1-1 | - | - | TRBV6-5 | CATSAGVGTEAFF | TGTGCCACCTCGGCGGGGGTGGGCACTGAAGCTTTCTTT
TRBJ2-3 | TRBD2 | - | TRBV10-3 | CAISELAGGRTDTQYF | TGTGCCATCAGTGAGCTAGCGGGGGGGCGCACAGATACGCAGTATTTT
TRBJ2-3 | TRBD1 | - | TRBV5-6 | CASSLAPGTVTDTQYF | TGTGCCAGCAGCTTGGCCCCCGGGACAGTCACAGATACGCAGTATTTT
TRBJ2-6 | - | - | TRBV6-4 | CASSEGKGLRSGANVLTF | TGTGCCAGCAGCGAGGGGAAGGGGCTGCGATCCGGGGCCAACGTCCTGACTTTC
TRBJ2-1 | TRBD2 | - | TRBV5-1 | CASSFYAGATLEQFF | TGCGCCAGCAGCTTTTATGCGGGAGCCACTCTTGAGCAGTTCTTC
TRBJ1-2 | TRBD1 | - | TRBV6-1 | CASRVPGQGASAPYGYTF | TGTGCCAGCAGGGTCCCGGGACAGGGGGCGTCGGCCCCGTATGGCTACACCTTC
TRBJ2-3 | TRBD2 | few | TRBV4-1 | CASSQTYSGRTTDTQYF | TGCGCCAGCAGCCAAACATATAGCGGGAGGACCACAGATACGCAGTATTTT
TRBJ2-7 | - | - | TRBV20-1 | CSAPLNSGYEQYF | TGCAGTGCCCCCCTCAATAGCGGCTACGAGCAGTACTTC
TRBJ1-5 | TRBD1 | few | TRBV20-1 | CSAWDSFGQPQHF | TGCAGTGCTTGGGACAGTTTCGGGCAGCCCCAGCATTTT
TRBJ2-3 | - | - | TRBV29-1 | CSVEGDGRGTTDTQYF | TGCAGCGTTGAAGGGGACGGAAGGGGGACCACAGATACGCAGTATTTT
TRBJ2-3 | TRBD2 | - | TRBV5-1 | CASSTGTSGSTDTQYF | TGCGCCAGCAGCACCGGGACTAGCGGGAGCACAGATACGCAGTATTTT